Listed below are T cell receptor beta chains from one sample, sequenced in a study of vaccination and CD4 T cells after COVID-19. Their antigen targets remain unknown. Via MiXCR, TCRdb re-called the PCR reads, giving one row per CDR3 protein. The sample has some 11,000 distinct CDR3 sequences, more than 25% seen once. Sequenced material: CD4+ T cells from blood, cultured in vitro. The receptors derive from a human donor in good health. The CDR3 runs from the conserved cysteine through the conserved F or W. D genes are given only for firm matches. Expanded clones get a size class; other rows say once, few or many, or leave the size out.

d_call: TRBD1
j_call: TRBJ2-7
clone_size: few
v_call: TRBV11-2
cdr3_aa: CASSADRPYEQYF
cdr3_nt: TGTGCCAGCAGCGCGGACAGGCCCTACGAGCAGTACTTC

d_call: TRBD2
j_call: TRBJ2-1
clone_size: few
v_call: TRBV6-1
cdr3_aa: CASSRLAPSSYNEQFF
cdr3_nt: TGTGCCAGCAGCAGACTAGCGCCAAGCTCCTACAATGAGCAGTTCTTC

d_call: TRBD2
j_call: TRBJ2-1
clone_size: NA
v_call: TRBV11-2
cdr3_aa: CASTQGTSNNEQFF
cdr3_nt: TGTGCCAGCACTCAGGGGACTAGCAACAATGAGCAGTTCTTC

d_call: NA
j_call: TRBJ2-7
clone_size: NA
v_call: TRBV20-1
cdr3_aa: CSASELREQYF
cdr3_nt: TGCAGTGCTAGTGAGCTTCGAGAGCAGTACTTC

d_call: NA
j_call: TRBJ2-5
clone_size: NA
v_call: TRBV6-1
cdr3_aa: CASSPRQEETQYF
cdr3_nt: TGTGCCAGCAGTCCCCGGCAGGAAGAGACCCAGTACTTC

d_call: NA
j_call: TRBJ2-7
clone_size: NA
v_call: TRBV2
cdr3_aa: CASSEEVTSYEQYF
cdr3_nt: TGTGCCAGCAGTGAAGAGGTGACTAGCTACGAGCAGTACTTC

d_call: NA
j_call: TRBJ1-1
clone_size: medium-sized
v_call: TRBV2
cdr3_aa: CASSEWVENTEAFF
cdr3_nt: TGTGCCAGCAGTGAATGGGTAGAGAACACTGAAGCTTTCTTT

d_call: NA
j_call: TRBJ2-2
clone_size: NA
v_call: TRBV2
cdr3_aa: CASSEVGDTGELFF
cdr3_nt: TGTGCCAGCAGTGAAGTGGGGGACACCGGGGAGCTGTTTTTT

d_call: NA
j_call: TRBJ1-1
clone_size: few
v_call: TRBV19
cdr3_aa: CASTAGRAEAFF
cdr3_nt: TGTGCCAGCACCGCAGGGAGGGCTGAAGCTTTCTTT

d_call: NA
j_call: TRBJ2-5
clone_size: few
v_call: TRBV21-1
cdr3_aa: CASSKPGLAGGGTQYF
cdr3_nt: TGTGCCAGCAGCAAACCGGGACTAGCGGGAGGAGGGACCCAGTACTTC

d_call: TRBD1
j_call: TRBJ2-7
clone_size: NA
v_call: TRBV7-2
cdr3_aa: CASSFWTGTYEQYF
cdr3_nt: TGTGCCAGCAGCTTCTGGACAGGTACCTACGAGCAGTACTTC

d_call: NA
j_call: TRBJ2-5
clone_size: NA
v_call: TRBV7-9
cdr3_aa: CASSLAGGGETQYF
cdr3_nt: TGTGCCAGCAGCTTAGCGGGAGGGGGAGAGACCCAGTACTTC

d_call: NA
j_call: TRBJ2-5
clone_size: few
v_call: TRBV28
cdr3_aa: CASSFPGPETQYF
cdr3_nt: TGTGCCAGCAGTTTTCCGGGCCCGGAGACCCAGTACTTC

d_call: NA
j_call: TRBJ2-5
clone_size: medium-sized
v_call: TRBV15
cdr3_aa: CATSSERTAGETQYF
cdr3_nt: TGTGCCACCAGCAGTGAACGGACAGCCGGGGAGACCCAGTACTTC

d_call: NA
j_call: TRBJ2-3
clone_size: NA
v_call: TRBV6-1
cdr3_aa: CASSESGGSPTDTQYF
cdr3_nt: TGTGCCAGCAGTGAGTCTGGTGGCAGCCCCACAGATACGCAGTATTTT

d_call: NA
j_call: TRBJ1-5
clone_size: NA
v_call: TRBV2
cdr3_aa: CAGSERGATNQPQHF
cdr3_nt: TGTGCCGGGTCCGAGAGGGGTGCGACCAATCAGCCCCAGCATTTT

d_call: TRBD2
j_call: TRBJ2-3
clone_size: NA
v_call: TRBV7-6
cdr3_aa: CASGDSGFYTDTQYF
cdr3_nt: TGTGCAAGCGGGGATTCAGGTTTCTACACAGATACGCAGTATTTT

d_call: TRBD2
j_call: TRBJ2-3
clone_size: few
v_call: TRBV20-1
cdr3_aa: CSATGELAGNIDTQYF
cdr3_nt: TGCAGTGCTACAGGGGAGCTAGCGGGGAATATAGATACGCAGTATTTT

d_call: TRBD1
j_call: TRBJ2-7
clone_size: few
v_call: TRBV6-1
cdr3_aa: CASSPRLGQGGSSYEQYF
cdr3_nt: TGTGCCAGCAGCCCAAGGCTTGGACAGGGGGGAAGCTCCTACGAGCAGTACTTC

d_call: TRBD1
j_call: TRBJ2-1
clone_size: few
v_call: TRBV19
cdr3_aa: CATGQVYNEQFF
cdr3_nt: TGTGCCACGGGACAGGTATACAATGAGCAGTTCTTC

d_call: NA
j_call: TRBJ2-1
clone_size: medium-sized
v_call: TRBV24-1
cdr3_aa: CATSDSRRGFEQFF
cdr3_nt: TGTGCCACCAGTGACTCTCGGAGGGGGTTCGAGCAGTTCTTC

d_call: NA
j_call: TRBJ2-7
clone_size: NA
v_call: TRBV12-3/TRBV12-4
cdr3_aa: CASSWDIYEQYF
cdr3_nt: TGTGCCAGCAGTTGGGACATTTACGAGCAGTACTTC

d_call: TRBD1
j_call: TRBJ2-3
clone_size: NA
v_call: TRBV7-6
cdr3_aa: CASSRLPGQGARDTQYF
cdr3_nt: TGTGCCAGCAGCCGACTTCCGGGACAGGGGGCCCGAGATACGCAGTATTTT

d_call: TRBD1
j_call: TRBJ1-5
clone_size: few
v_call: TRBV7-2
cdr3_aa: CASSSRGLGQPQHF
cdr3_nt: TGTGCCAGCAGCTCAAGGGGGCTGGGTCAGCCCCAGCATTTT

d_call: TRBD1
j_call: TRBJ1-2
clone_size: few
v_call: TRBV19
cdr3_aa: CASSSPLQGAYGYTF
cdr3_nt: TGTGCCAGTAGTAGCCCCTTACAGGGGGCGTATGGCTACACCTTC

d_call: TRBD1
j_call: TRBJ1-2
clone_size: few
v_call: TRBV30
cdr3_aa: CAWKYGTDYGYTF
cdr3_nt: TGTGCCTGGAAGTACGGGACAGACTATGGCTACACCTTC

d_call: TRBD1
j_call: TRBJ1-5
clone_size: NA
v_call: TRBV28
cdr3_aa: CASDRGGLYQPQHF
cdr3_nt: TGTGCCAGTGACAGGGGGGGATTATATCAGCCCCAGCATTTT

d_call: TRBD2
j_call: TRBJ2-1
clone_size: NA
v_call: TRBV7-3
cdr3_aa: CASSLSGRHNEQFF
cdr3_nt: TGTGCCAGCAGCCTTAGCGGGAGGCACAATGAGCAGTTCTTC

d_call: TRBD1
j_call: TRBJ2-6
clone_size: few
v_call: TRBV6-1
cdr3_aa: CASSLGQGGANVLTF
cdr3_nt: TGTGCCAGCAGTCTAGGACAGGGGGGCGCCAACGTCCTGACTTTC

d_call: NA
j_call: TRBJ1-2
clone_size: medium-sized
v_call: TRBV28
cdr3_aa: CASSWGLGDYGYTF
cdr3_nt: TGTGCCAGCAGTTGGGGTTTGGGGGACTATGGCTACACCTTC

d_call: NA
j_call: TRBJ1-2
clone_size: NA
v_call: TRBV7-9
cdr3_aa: CASSTREGLGYTF
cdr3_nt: TGTGCCAGCAGCACTCGAGAGGGCCTTGGCTACACCTTC

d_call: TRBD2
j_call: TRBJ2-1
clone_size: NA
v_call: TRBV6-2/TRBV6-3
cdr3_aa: CASTSSGRGNEQFF
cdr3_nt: TGTGCCAGCACCTCCAGCGGGAGAGGCAATGAGCAGTTCTTC

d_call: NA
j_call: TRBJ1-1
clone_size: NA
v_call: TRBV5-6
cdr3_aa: CASSGPSVEAFF
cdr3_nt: TGTGCCAGCAGCGGCCCTTCAGTCGAAGCTTTCTTT

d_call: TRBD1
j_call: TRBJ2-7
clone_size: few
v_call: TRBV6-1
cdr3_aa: CASSDFLNRGISNYEQYF
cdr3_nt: TGTGCCAGCAGTGACTTTCTCAACAGGGGGATCTCAAACTACGAGCAGTACTTC

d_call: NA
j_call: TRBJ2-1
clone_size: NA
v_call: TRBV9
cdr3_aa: CASSVGSTYNEQFF
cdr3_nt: TGTGCCAGCAGCGTAGGGTCTACCTACAATGAGCAGTTCTTC

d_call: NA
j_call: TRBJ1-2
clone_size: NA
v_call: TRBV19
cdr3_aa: CASSIDRSTGYTF
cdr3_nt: TGTGCCAGTAGTATAGATCGGAGTACTGGCTACACCTTC

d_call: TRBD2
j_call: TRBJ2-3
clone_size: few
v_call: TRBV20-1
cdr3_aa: CSARPGTSTTDTQYF
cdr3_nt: TGCAGTGCTAGACCCGGGACTAGCACCACAGATACGCAGTATTTT

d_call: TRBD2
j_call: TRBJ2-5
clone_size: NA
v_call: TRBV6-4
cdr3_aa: CASSPGTSGTETQYF
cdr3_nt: TGTGCCAGCAGTCCCGGGACTAGCGGGACGGAGACCCAGTACTTC

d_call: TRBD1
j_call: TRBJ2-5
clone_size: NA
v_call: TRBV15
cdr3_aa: CATSRAHRTGGETQYF
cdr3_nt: TGTGCCACCAGCAGAGCTCACCGGACAGGGGGAGAGACCCAGTACTTC

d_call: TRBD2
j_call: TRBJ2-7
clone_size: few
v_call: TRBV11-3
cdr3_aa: CASSLSGRAYEQYF
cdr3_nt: TGTGCCAGCAGCTTGAGCGGGAGGGCCTACGAGCAGTACTTC